A selection of T cell receptor beta chains follows, all from one sample in a study of CD8+CD57+ T cells in acquired aplastic anemia. Using its own MiXCR run on the reads, TCRdb lists one record per CDR3 protein. The table records around 430,000 distinct CDR3 sequences, over 25% of them present only once. Sample: sorted CD4+, CD8+, or CD8+CD57+ T cells (not recorded which) from PBMCs. Receptors originate from a human donor with aplastic anemia. Both conserved end residues are part of each CDR3. A D gene is named only where the DNA matches it firmly. Not all rows give a size; the values are once, few, many and, for expanded clones, a class.

>TRBJ1-1|16|TRBV11-1|NA|NA
TGTGCCAGCAGCTTAGTGGGAAAGGGGGTTGACACTGAAGCTTTCTTT
CASSLVGKGVDTEAFF
>TRBJ1-5|13|TRBV12-3/TRBV12-4|few|NA
TGTGCCAGCAACCCAGGGATAAATCAGCCCCAGCATTTT
CASNPGINQPQHF
>TRBJ1-2|14|TRBV2|many|TRBD1
TGTGCCAGCAGCCGACAGGGGGCAGATGTTGGCTACACCTTC
CASSRQGADVGYTF
>TRBJ2-7|17|TRBV2|NA|TRBD1
TGTGCCAGCAGTGAGACCCTCGACAGGGGGCGCAGGAACGAGCAGTACTTC
CASSETLDRGRRNEQYF
>TRBJ2-7|16|TRBV7-9|many|NA
TGTGCCAGCTCACAACCACCTCCCACAGGGACCTACGAGCAGTACTTC
CASSQPPPTGTYEQYF
>TRBJ1-1|12|TRBV7-2|many|NA
TGTGCCAGCAGAGATATTTACACTGAAGCTTTCTTT
CASRDIYTEAFF
>TRBJ1-2|15|TRBV15|NA|NA
TGTGCCACCAGCAGAGGAAAGGGCTTGACGAGTGGCTACACCTTC
CATSRGKGLTSGYTF
>TRBJ2-1|14|TRBV7-3|many|NA
TGTGCCAGCAGCCCCCAGAGCGGTTACAATGAGCAGTTCTTC
CASSPQSGYNEQFF
>TRBJ2-7|13|TRBV19|many|NA
TGTGCCAGTATACGAGGGCCCTCCTACGAGCAGTACTTC
CASIRGPSYEQYF
>TRBJ1-1|13|TRBV19|many|NA
TGTGCCAGTAGCCGAATAATGAACACTGAAGCTTTCTTT
CASSRIMNTEAFF
>TRBJ1-5|14|TRBV6-1|few|TRBD1
TGTGCCAGCAGTGAACAACAGGGGAATCAGCCCCAGCATTTT
CASSEQQGNQPQHF
>TRBJ2-1|13|TRBV29-1|many|NA
TGCAGCGTTGGGAGCTTGGTCTACAATGAGCAGTTCTTC
CSVGSLVYNEQFF
>TRBJ2-5|14|TRBV19|NA|NA
TGTGCCAGTAGTGTTGTCGGGCTTGAGGAGACCCAGTACTTC
CASSVVGLEETQYF
>TRBJ1-2|15|TRBV6-1|many|NA
TGTGCCAGCAGAACGGGAGGAGGGCCCTACTATGGCTACACCTTC
CASRTGGGPYYGYTF
>TRBJ2-1|15|TRBV19|few|NA
TGTGCCAGTAACCCTGGGGCTAGCGCCTACAATGAGCAGTTCTTC
CASNPGASAYNEQFF
>TRBJ1-6|13|TRBV6-1|NA|NA
TGTGCCAGCTCACCAGGGGATGATTCACCCCTCCACTTT
CASSPGDDSPLHF
>TRBJ2-7|17|TRBV10-3|NA|NA
TGTGCCAGCGCACGCAGGATTTTGGGGCGTGACTCTGACGAGCAGTACTTC
CASARRILGRDSDEQYF
>TRBJ1-2|14|TRBV15|few|NA
TGTGCCACCAGCAGAGACAGTGCTAACTATGGCTACACCTTC
CATSRDSANYGYTF
>TRBJ1-5|14|TRBV27|few|NA
TGTGCCAGCAGTAACAGGGAGGGCAATCAGCCCCAGCATTTT
CASSNREGNQPQHF
>TRBJ2-3|14|TRBV6-1|NA|TRBD2
TGTGCCAGCAGTGCTAGCGGGCACACAGATACGCAGTATTTT
CASSASGHTDTQYF
>TRBJ1-3|20|TRBV2|NA|NA
TGTGCCAGCAGTGTTGATCGGCCTGCTCGCACCGGGGTTACTGGAAACACTATATATTTT
CASSVDRPARTGVTGNTIYF